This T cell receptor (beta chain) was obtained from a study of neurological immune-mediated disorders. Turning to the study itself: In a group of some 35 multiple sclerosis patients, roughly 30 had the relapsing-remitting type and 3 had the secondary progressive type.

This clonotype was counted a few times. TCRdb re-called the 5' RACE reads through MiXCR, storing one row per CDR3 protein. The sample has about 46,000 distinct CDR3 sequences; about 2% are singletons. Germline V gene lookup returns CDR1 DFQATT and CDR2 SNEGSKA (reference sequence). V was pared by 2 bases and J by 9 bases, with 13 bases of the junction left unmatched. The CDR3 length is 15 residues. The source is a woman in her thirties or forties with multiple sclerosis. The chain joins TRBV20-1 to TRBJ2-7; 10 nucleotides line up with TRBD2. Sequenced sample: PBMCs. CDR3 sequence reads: CSARFAGAGGPGQYF. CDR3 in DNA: TGCAGTGCTAGATTTGCAGGAGCGGGGGGGCCTGGGCAGTACTTC.